These 17 T cell receptor beta chains came from one sample sequenced in a study of blood T cells in healthy people across ages. Using a J-beta primer mix together with a sample-barcoded 5' primer, a second PCR was run for roughly 7 to 11 cycles. Each CDR3 protein is one row after TCRdb ran MiXCR on the 5' RACE reads. The profile shows around 1,600,000 distinct CDR3 sequences, under 55% of them singletons. Input material: blood. The receptors stem from a woman between 18 and 29 years old in good health.

V gene TRBV12-3 or TRBV12-4 combines with J gene TRBJ2-5, with TRBD2 identical over 7 bases. With V trimmed by 8 bases and J by 2 bases, 8 bases remained unmatched. The CDR3 runs to 14 residues. CDR3 bases: TGTGCCAGCTTCATAGCGGGCGTACAAGAGACCCAGTACTTC. It is translated as CASFIAGVQETQYF.

This clonotype showed up just a few times. The chain couples TRBV12-3 or TRBV12-4 to TRBJ1-1; D gene unclear. V was clipped by 7 bases and J by 3 bases, with 6 bases between them. The CDR3 sequence is 11 residues long. CDR3 region: CASTMDTEAFF. CDR3 sequence (DNA): TGTGCCAGCACGATGGACACTGAAGCTTTCTTT.

At least ten counts were recorded for this clonotype. The V and J genes are TRBV28 and TRBJ2-5; a possible D gene is TRBD1 (5 bases). Trimming cost V 5 bases and J 2 bases, with 15 bases left between them. CDR3 length: 15 amino acids. Germline V gene lookup returns CDR1 MDHEN and CDR2 SYDVKM. In DNA, the CDR3 is TGTGCCAGCAGTCCCCTTCAGACAGTACAAGAGACCCAGTACTTC. It specifies CASSPLQTVQETQYF.

The rearrangement links TRBV7-2 to TRBJ2-5; 10 bases are a match to TRBD1. CDR3 size: 17 residues. The trim removed 2 bases at V and 5 bases at J, leaving 11 bases unmatched. In germline, CDR1 is SGHTA, CDR2 FQGNSA. The CDR3 bases are TGTGCCAGCAGCTTAAGAGATTGGACAGGGGGAAGGGAGACCCAGTACTTC. Its protein is CASSLRDWTGGRETQYF.

The rearrangement links TRBV20-1 to TRBJ2-7, with 7 bases lining up with TRBD2. The CDR3 runs 14 residues. Germline CDR1 and CDR2: DFQATT and SNEGSKA (reference sequence). Losses at the gene ends were 6 bases for V and 1 base for J; bases not matched to a gene: 9. Here the CDR3 reads CSAEVQGGSYEQYF. For the CDR3, the DNA is TGCAGTGCAGAGGTCCAGGGAGGGTCCTACGAGCAGTACTTC.

The CDR3 spells CASSGDVSSYEQYF. CDR3 DNA sequence: TGTGCCAGCAGTGGGGACGTTTCCTCCTACGAGCAGTACTTC. The genes are TRBV2 and TRBJ2-7, with D perhaps assigned TRBD1 or TRBD2 (5 bases each). The CDR3 is made up of 14 amino acids. Germline loops: CDR1 SNHLY, CDR2 FYNNEI. The V end was cut by 4 bases, the J end by 0 bases, with 10 bases between.

Ten or more counts support this clonotype. V is TRBV7-9 and J is TRBJ1-2; TRBD1 might be the D (5 bases). CDR3 size: 12 residues. Germline assignment: CDR1 SEHNR and CDR2 FQNEAQ (reference sequence). The V end was cut by 3 bases, the J end by 6 bases, with 8 bases between. The chain's CDR3 is CASSFLGDGYTF. The CDR3 DNA reads TGTGCCAGCAGCTTTCTGGGGGATGGCTACACCTTC.

The chain combines TRBV15 with TRBJ2-1, with 11 bases identical to TRBD2. CDR3 size: 15 residues. Germline assignment: CDR1 LNHNV and CDR2 YYDKDF (reference sequence). After removal of 2 bases from V and 10 bases from J, the junction contained 7 bases not matched to a gene. The CDR3 is CATSRQLAGEPEQFF. The CDR3 bases are TGTGCCACCAGCAGACAACTAGCGGGAGAACCCGAGCAGTTCTTC.

This sequence joins TRBV11-2 and TRBJ2-1; D is perhaps TRBD2 (5 bases). The germline CDR1 and CDR2 sequences are SGHAT and FQNNGV. The germline V and J ends were trimmed by 4 bases and 4 bases, with 11 bases remaining between them. The CDR3 is made up of 14 amino acids. The CDR3 is CASSSITGYNEQFF. CDR3 coding DNA: TGTGCCAGCAGCTCCATCACGGGGTACAATGAGCAGTTCTTC.

On this clonotype itself: One base away lies a much larger clone, so this may be a sequencing read error. This sequence joins TRBV11-2 and TRBJ2-1; TRBD2 agrees at 10 bases. CDR3 length: 15 residues. The germline gives CDR1 SGHAT, CDR2 FQNNGV. CDR3 sequence reads: CASSLSGRPLNERFF. The CDR3 DNA is TGTGCCAGCAGCCTTAGCGGGAGGCCCCTCAATGAGCGGTTCTTC.

The chain uses TRBV27 and TRBJ2-1; maybe TRBD2 (7 bases). CDR1 is MNHEY, CDR2 SMNVEV, per germline (reference sequence). This CDR3 is 16 amino acids long. V gave up 3 bases and J gave up 6 bases, with 18 bases separating them. The CDR3 bases are TGTGCCAGCAGTTTTGGGGGAGGGACAACCTGCAATGAGCAGTTCTTC. Its protein product is CASSFGGGTTCNEQFF.

The chain employs TRBV3-1 and TRBJ2-6; D uncertain. V shed 4 bases and J shed 0 bases, with 10 bases lying between them. The germline V gene has CDR1 LGHDT and CDR2 YNNKEL (reference sequence). The CDR3 has 16 amino acids. This CDR3 reads CASSLNSASGANVLTF. The CDR3 coding sequence is TGTGCCAGCAGCCTAAACTCAGCCTCTGGGGCCAACGTCCTGACTTTC.

This rearrangement joins TRBV25-1 to TRBJ1-4, with 7 bases fitting TRBD1. The CDR3 contains 14 residues. V trimming: 8 bases; J trimming: 4 bases; junction bases outside the gene matches: 7. Germline V gene data show CDR1 as MGHDK and CDR2 as SYGVNS. As DNA, the CDR3 is TGTGCCAGCGGCCGACAGGGACTTAATGAAAAACTGTTTTTT. This codes for CASGRQGLNEKLFF.

The rearrangement joins TRBV27 to TRBJ1-2; possible D gene TRBD1, 6 bases. V was pared by 6 bases and J by 0 bases, with 14 bases between. The CDR3 is 15 residues long. Germline V gene lookup returns CDR1 MNHEY and CDR2 SMNVEV (reference sequence). The CDR3 DNA reads as TGTGCCAGCAGAAAACTGGACAGACCTAACTATGGCTACACCTTC. It yields the protein CASRKLDRPNYGYTF.

The chain joins TRBV29-1 to TRBJ1-2; 9 bases agree with TRBD1. V was pared by 6 bases and J by 5 bases, with 7 bases of the junction left unmatched. CDR3 size: 13 residues. CDR1 and CDR2 (germline): SQVTM, ANQGSEA. The CDR3 nucleotides are TGCAGCGTACTACAGGGGGCTACGTATGGCTACACCTTC. Translated, it gives CSVLQGATYGYTF.

This clonotype was seen ten or more times. The chain recombines TRBV4-1 with TRBJ2-1, with no clear D. This CDR3 is 13 amino acids long. Germline lookup yields CDR1 MGHRA and CDR2 YSYEKL. V was clipped by 1 base and J by 4 bases, with 5 bases between them. In DNA, the CDR3 is TGCGCCAGCAGCCAAGGCGATTACAATGAGCAGTTCTTC. Translated: CASSQGDYNEQFF.

This clonotype was observed a handful of times. The chain recombines TRBV7-2 with TRBJ2-1; D unresolved. The V end lost 3 bases, the J end lost 8 bases, and 23 bases lay between the germline ends. CDR1 and CDR2 (germline): SGHTA, FQGNSA. The CDR3 is 17 residues long. CDR3 in DNA: TGTGCCAGCAGCTTGCAGCATTGGACCCCAACTGACGATGAGCAGTTCTTC. Protein: CASSLQHWTPTDDEQFF.